These 22 T cell receptor beta chains share one sample of origin, sequenced in a study of control samples from healthy donors and cancer patients. The table came from immunoSEQ multiplex PCR; TCRdb's copy has only in-frame clones and leaves some out. Seen here are about 130,000 clones, about 94% observed once, and the top ten hold approximately 15%. Sequencing was performed on PBMCs. The receptor source for this set is a man between 60 and 75 years old with colorectal cancer.

The chain couples TRBV10-2 to TRBJ2-3; 13 bases map to TRBD2. Germline assignment: CDR1 WSHSY and CDR2 SAAADI. This CDR3 is built from 14 residues. Trimming took 11 bases from V and 5 from J; bases not matched to a gene: 7. The CDR3 DNA follows: TGCGCCGCCACTAGCGGGGGGGCGGTAGATACGCAGTATTTT. Its protein product is CAATSGGAVDTQYF.

This rearrangement joins TRBV5-8 to TRBJ2-3; TRBD2 might be the D (5 bases). Germline loops: CDR1 SGHTS, CDR2 YDEGEE. The CDR3 totals 16 residues. V was shortened by 4 bases and J by 1 base, with 16 bases between the two germline ends. The CDR3 region has the DNA TGTGCCAGCAGCCTGCGGGTATACGACCGCACAGATACGCAGTATTTT. It translates to CASSLRVYDRTDTQYF.

This sequence joins TRBV30 and TRBJ1-2; D not resolved. Trimming pared 4 bases from V and 2 bases from J, leaving 14 bases between. This CDR3 comprises 14 residues. Germline loops: CDR1 GTSNPN, CDR2 SVGIG (reference sequence). CDR3 sequence reads: CAWNTRGPNYGYTF. In DNA form, the CDR3 reads TGTGCCTGGAACACGAGAGGGCCCAACTATGGCTACACCTTC.

CDR3 coding DNA: TGCGCCAGCAGCTCAGGGCCAACAGGGAACTCTGGAAACACCATATATTTT. Translating it yields CASSSGPTGNSGNTIYF. The rearrangement uses TRBV5-1 and TRBJ1-3; TRBD1 is a possible D gene (6 bases). The CDR3 is 17 amino acids. The V gene's germline CDR1 is SGHRS and CDR2 YFSETQ. The V end was cut by 3 bases, the J end by 0 bases, with 16 bases between.

This chain uses TRBV5-3 with TRBJ1-1, with D perhaps TRBD1 (5 bases). TRBV5-3 is designated an ORF whose function remains uncertain. V dropped 6 bases and J dropped 5 bases, with 8 bases sitting between them. The CDR3 is 11 amino acids. The CDR3: CARKGRTEAFF. CDR3 DNA: TGTGCCAGAAAGGGGCGGACTGAAGCTTTCTTT.

The chain recombines TRBV6-5 with TRBJ1-2; tentative D call: TRBD1 (5 bases). V lost 10 bases and J lost 4, with 22 bases in between. CDR1 is MNHEY, CDR2 SVGAGI, per germline. CDR3 length equals 15 residues. This CDR3 reads CAISPRGQEGYGYTF. CDR3 in DNA: TGTGCCATTAGCCCCCGGGGCCAGGAGGGCTATGGCTACACCTTC.

This chain links TRBV5-1 with TRBJ2-7; D is possibly TRBD2 (6 bases). CDR3 size: 16 residues. The germline CDR1 and CDR2 sequences are SGHRS and YFSETQ. Trimming cost V 0 bases and J 0 bases, with 13 bases left between them. Written as DNA, the CDR3 is TGCGCCAGCAGCTTGGTACCTGGCGGGGACTCCTACGAGCAGTACTTC. This encodes CASSLVPGGDSYEQYF.

This clone was recorded only once. V gene TRBV29-1 combines with J gene TRBJ1-3, with TRBD1 identical over 8 bases. V gave up 3 bases and J gave up 5 bases; unmatched junction bases: 6. The CDR3 loop spans 14 amino acids. CDR1 and CDR2 from the germline V gene are SQVTM and ANQGSEA. CDR3 protein: CSVDLSGGRNTIYF. DNA for the CDR3: TGCAGCGTTGACCTCTCAGGGGGCAGAAACACCATATATTTT.

J is TRBJ2-2 and V is TRBV5-1; 8 bases are a match to TRBD1. This CDR3 contains 14 residues. J was trimmed by 6 bases and V by 4 bases; bases with no gene match: 5. Germline loops: CDR1 SGHRS, CDR2 YFSETQ. The CDR3 coding sequence is TGCGCCAGCAGCCAGGGACAGGTCCCCGGGGAGCTGTTTTTT. The encoded protein is CASSQGQVPGELFF.

This chain connects TRBV24-1 to TRBJ1-2; the D is unclear. The CDR3 is 14 amino acids. Germline CDR1 reads KGHDR; CDR2 reads SFDVKD. Trimming removed 1 base from V and 2 bases from J, with 7 bases in between. CDR3 DNA sequence: TGTGCCACCAGTGATTTAGTGAGAAACTATGGCTACACCTTC. Translation gives CATSDLVRNYGYTF.

This chain joins TRBV5-1 and TRBJ2-2; D tentatively reads TRBD1 or TRBD2 (5 bases each). Germline loops: CDR1 SGHRS, CDR2 YFSETQ. V lost 0 bases, J lost 1 base, and 10 bases lay in between. The CDR3 is 16 amino acids. For the CDR3, the DNA is TGCGCCAGCAGCTTGGGGGGGACGGTGAACACCGGGGAGCTGTTTTTT. It yields the protein CASSLGGTVNTGELFF.

The rearrangement joins TRBV10-3 to TRBJ1-2; D is perhaps TRBD1 (5 bases). Trimming took off 5 bases at V and 1 base at J, with 8 bases between the two ends. CDR1 ENHRY and CDR2 SYGVKD come from the germline V gene. CDR3 size: 13 residues. The CDR3 sequence is CAISTQDNYGYTF. CDR3 DNA: TGTGCCATCAGTACACAGGATAACTATGGCTACACCTTC.

This clone was counted a single time. A junction boundary mismatches the germline segment, possibly from a read error. J is TRBJ2-4 and V is TRBV27; a weak D match, TRBD1 (6 bases). The CDR3 runs to 14 residues. Germline V CDR1 and CDR2: MNHEY, SMNVEV (reference sequence). The CDR3 loop is CASSLHCPRTVRVF. In DNA, the CDR3 is TGTGCCAGCAGTTTACACTGTCCAAGGACAGTAAGGGTCTTC.

The chain joins TRBV4-2 to TRBJ1-1; 7 bases agree with TRBD1. This CDR3 is 17 amino acids long. V gave up 1 base and J gave up 6 bases; unmatched junction bases: 14. CDR1 and CDR2 from the germline V gene are LGHNA and YNFKEQ. CDR3 coding DNA: TGTGCCAGCAGCCAAGCCCCCGGGACAGAGGGTGGGGCTGAAGCTTTCTTT. Translated, it gives CASSQAPGTEGGAEAFF.

This rearrangement joins TRBV6-6 to TRBJ2-5, with TRBD2 matching 7 bases. The CDR3 totals 16 residues. Per germline, CDR1 MNHNY and CDR2 SVGAGI (reference sequence). After removal of 2 bases from V and 5 bases from J, the junction contained 11 bases not matched to a gene. The CDR3 nucleotides read TGTGCCAGCAGTTACGCGAAGGGAGGGGTCGACGAGACCCAGTACTTC. It specifies CASSYAKGGVDETQYF.

This clone was recorded once. This rearrangement joins TRBV18 to TRBJ1-4; tentative D call: TRBD1 (6 bases). Germline loops: CDR1 KGHSH, CDR2 LQKENI. The V gene lost 3 bases and the J gene lost 8 bases, with 13 bases spanning the gap. The CDR3 is 14 amino acids. CDR3 amino acids: CASSPGGAWEKLFF. The CDR3 coding sequence is TGTGCCAGCTCACCGGGGGGGGCTTGGGAAAAACTGTTTTTT.

J is TRBJ1-6 and V is TRBV3-1 (or the pseudogene TRBV3-2); 7 bases line up with TRBD1. Germline values: CDR1 LGHDT, CDR2 YNNKEL (reference sequence). The CDR3 consists of 13 residues. Germline trimming cut 0 bases from V and 16 bases from J; bases unmatched to any gene: 6. The CDR3 here is CASSQDLTGRLHF. The CDR3 bases are TGTGCCAGCAGCCAAGATTTGACAGGGAGGCTCCACTTT.

The chain couples TRBV4-1 to TRBJ2-7; D might be TRBD1 or TRBD2, each matching 5 bases. The CDR3 contains 14 residues. Germline V gives CDR1 MGHRA, CDR2 YSYEKL. The V and J ends lost 4 bases and 2 bases respectively, with 12 bases between them. CDR3 sequence: CASSLRDGTYEQYF. CDR3 coding DNA: TGCGCCAGCAGCCTTCGGGACGGAACCTACGAGCAGTACTTC.

This chain connects TRBV7-9 to TRBJ1-3, with a tentative D call TRBD1 (5 bases). The V end lost 4 bases, the J end lost 7 bases, and 20 bases lay between the germline ends. CDR1 SEHNR and CDR2 FQNEAQ come from the germline V gene (reference sequence). This CDR3 has 16 residues. The DNA for the CDR3 is TGTGCCAGCAGCTCCCACCAGGGCGCGGGCCTGAACACCATATATTTT. Translated, it gives CASSSHQGAGLNTIYF.

In nucleotides, the CDR3 is TGTGCCAGCTCACCATCCTTCTTAGCGGGGGGGTACGGTGAGCAGTTCTTC. Translation: CASSPSFLAGGYGEQFF. The chain recombines TRBV18 with TRBJ2-1; TRBD2 agrees at 11 bases. Trimming took 2 bases from V and 9 from J; bases not matched to a gene: 12. This CDR3 region has 17 residues. Germline CDR1 is KGHSH and CDR2 is LQKENI.

The chain recombines TRBV19 with TRBJ2-2; perhaps D is TRBD1 or TRBD2 (5 bases each). Looked up from germline, CDR1 is LNHDA and CDR2 is SQIVND (reference sequence). The CDR3 loop spans 16 amino acids. Trimming stripped 0 bases from V and 4 bases from J, with 12 bases between. CDR3 in amino acids: CASSIERDESTGELFF. The DNA of the CDR3 is TGTGCCAGTAGTATAGAGAGGGACGAAAGCACCGGGGAGCTGTTTTTT.

The genes are TRBV19 and TRBJ2-7; 8 bases line up with TRBD2. Trimming took 3 bases from V and 2 from J; bases not matched to a gene: 3. This CDR3 has 14 residues. The germline gives CDR1 LNHDA, CDR2 SQIVND (reference sequence). The CDR3 DNA reads TGTGCCAGTAGTATCCGGCGGGGGGCCTACGAGCAGTACTTC. This translates into CASSIRRGAYEQYF.